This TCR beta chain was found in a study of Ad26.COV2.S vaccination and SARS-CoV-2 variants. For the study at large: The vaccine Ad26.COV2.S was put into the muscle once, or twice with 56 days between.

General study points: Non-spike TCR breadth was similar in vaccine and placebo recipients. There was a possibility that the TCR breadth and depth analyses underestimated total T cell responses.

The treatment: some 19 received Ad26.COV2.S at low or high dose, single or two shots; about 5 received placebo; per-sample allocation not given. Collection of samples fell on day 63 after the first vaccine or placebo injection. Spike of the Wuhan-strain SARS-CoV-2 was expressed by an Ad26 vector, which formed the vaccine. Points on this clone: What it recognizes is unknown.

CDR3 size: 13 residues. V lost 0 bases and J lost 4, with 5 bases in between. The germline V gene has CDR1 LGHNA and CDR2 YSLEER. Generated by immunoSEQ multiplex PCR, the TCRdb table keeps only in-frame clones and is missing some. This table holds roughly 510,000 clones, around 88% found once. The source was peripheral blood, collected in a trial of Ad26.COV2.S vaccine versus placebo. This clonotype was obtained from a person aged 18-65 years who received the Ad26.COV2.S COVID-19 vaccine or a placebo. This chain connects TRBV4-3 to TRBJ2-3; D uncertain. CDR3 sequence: CASSQDLPDTQYF. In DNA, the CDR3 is TGCGCCAGCAGCCAAGACCTCCCAGATACGCAGTATTTT.